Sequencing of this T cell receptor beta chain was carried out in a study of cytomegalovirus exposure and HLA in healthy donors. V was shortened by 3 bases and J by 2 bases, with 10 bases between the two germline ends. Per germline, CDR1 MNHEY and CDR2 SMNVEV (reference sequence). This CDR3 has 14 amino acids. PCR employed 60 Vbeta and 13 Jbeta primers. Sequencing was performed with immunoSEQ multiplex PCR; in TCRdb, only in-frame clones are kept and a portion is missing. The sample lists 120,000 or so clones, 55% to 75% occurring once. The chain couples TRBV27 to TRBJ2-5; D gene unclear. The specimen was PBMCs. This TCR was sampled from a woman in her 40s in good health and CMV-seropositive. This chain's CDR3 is CASSLTRGQETQYF. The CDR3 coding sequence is TGTGCCAGCAGTTTGACGAGAGGTCAAGAGACCCAGTACTTC.